The 8 T cell receptor beta chains reported below all come from one sample, sequenced in a study of regulatory T cells in long-lasting Graves disease. CDR3-region Arm-PCR and iRepertoire HTBI primers produced the TCR beta libraries. MiXCR, applied by TCRdb to the multiplex PCR reads, yields one record per CDR3 protein. Counted here are over 200,000 distinct CDR3 sequences, 15% to 20% occurring once; the ten biggest clones make up less than 15%. As for time point: newly diagnosed GD, antithyroid drugs for less than 3 months. From PBMCs, RNA was extracted and then used to make the TCR library. This same sample was also part of a study on T cells in Graves' hyperthyroidism and ophthalmopathy.

Sequencing used peripheral blood mononuclear cells (PBMCs), obtained at new diagnosis, from a patient treated with antithyroid drugs. These receptors came from a woman aged 25 to 39 with Graves disease.

This clonotype has at least ten counts. The gene calls are TRBV14 and TRBJ2-7; 7 bases are shared with TRBD1. CDR1 and CDR2 (germline): SGHDN, FVKESK. CDR3 length equals 15 residues. V was pared by 1 base and J by 0 bases, with 3 bases of the junction left unmatched. The CDR3 is CASSQGEGASYEQYF. CDR3 bases: TGTGCCAGCAGCCAAGGAGAGGGGGCCTCCTACGAGCAGTACTTC.

This clonotype was counted many times. CDR3 DNA sequence: TGTGCCAGCAGCCCACCGACTAGCGGGGGGCTCTATCAAGAGACCCAGTACTTC. It yields the protein CASSPPTSGGLYQETQYF. The chain joins TRBV13 to TRBJ2-5; 13 nucleotides align to TRBD2. The CDR3 has 18 amino acids. After removal of 5 bases from V and 2 bases from J, the junction contained 11 bases not matched to a gene. CDR1 and CDR2 (germline): PRHDT, FYEKMQ (reference sequence). The whole variable domain, remainder taken from reference TRBV13 and TRBJ2-5, is AAGVIQSPRHLIKEKRETATLKCYPIPRHDTVYWYQQGPGQDPQFLISFYEKMQSDKGSIPDRFSAQQFSDYHSELNMSSLELGDSALYFCASSPPTSGGLYQETQYFGPGTRLLVL.

This clonotype was seen many times. V is TRBV4-1 and J is TRBJ1-2; 8 nucleotides line up with TRBD1. V dropped 5 bases and J dropped 8; count of bases not matched to a gene: 4. The CDR3 is 12 residues long. Germline V gene data show CDR1 as MGHRA and CDR2 as YSYEKL. CDR3 bases: TGCGCCAGCAGCTATCAGGGGGCCGGCTACACCTTC. Translated, it gives CASSYQGAGYTF.

This clonotype was recorded many times. The gene calls are TRBV12-3 or TRBV12-4 and TRBJ1-6, with D tentatively TRBD1 (6 bases). The V end was cut by 6 bases, the J end by 2 bases, with 20 bases between. The CDR3 has 18 residues. This CDR3 reads CASSPISGGTTYNSPLHF. DNA for the CDR3: TGTGCCAGCAGCCCCATCTCGGGGGGCACGACCTATAATTCACCCCTCCACTTT.

This clonotype was detected many times. The rearrangement joins TRBV2 to TRBJ1-1; TRBD1 might be the D (5 bases). With 11 bases removed from V and 4 bases from J, the gap between germline ends came to 17 bases. CDR3 length: 13 amino acids. Germline CDR1 SNHLY, CDR2 FYNNEI. The CDR3 protein is CAGASTVLTEAFF. CDR3 DNA: TGTGCCGGGGCTTCGACAGTTCTCACTGAAGCTTTCTTT.

In its sample, this clonotype was seen many times. The chain employs TRBV12-3 or TRBV12-4 and TRBJ1-3; D unresolved. This CDR3 spans 14 amino acids. Between the trimmed V and J ends, which lost 3 bases and 4 bases, there was a span of 10 bases. The CDR3, as DNA: TGTGCCAGCAGTTTTTCCGCAACGGGAAACACCATATATTTT. Encoded protein: CASSFSATGNTIYF.

This clonotype was detected only a few times. As the CDR3 is not closed by the conserved phenylalanine or tryptophan, this likely results from a read error. The gene calls are TRBV7-9 and TRBJ2-1; weak D call: TRBD2 (6 bases). The germline gives CDR1 SEHNR, CDR2 FQNEAQ (reference sequence). This CDR3 spans 12 amino acids. Trimming took off 6 bases at V and 6 bases at J, with 9 bases between the two ends. This chain's CDR3 is CASSGGVNEQFL. The CDR3 coding sequence is TGTGCCAGCAGTGGAGGGGTCAATGAGCAGTTCCTC.

This clonotype was recorded at least ten times. The chain recombines TRBV4-1 with TRBJ1-6, with D possibly matching TRBD1 (5 bases). Trimming stripped 4 bases from V and 15 bases from J, with 13 bases between. Germline CDR1 MGHRA, CDR2 YSYEKL. This CDR3 spans 12 amino acids. The CDR3, as DNA: TGCGCCAGCAGCCTAGTCAGGGACCGCCTCCACTTT. Its protein is CASSLVRDRLHF.